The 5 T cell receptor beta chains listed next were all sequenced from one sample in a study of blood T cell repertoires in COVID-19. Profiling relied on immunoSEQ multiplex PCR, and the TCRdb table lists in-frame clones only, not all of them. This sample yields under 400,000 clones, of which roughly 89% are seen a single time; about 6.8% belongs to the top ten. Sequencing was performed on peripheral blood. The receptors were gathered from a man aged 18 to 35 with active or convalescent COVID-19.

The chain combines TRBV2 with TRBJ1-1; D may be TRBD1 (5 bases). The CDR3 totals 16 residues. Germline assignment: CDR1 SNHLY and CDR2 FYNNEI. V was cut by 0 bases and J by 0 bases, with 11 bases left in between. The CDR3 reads CASSEALQGLNTEAFF. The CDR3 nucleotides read TGTGCCAGCAGTGAAGCGCTTCAGGGTCTGAACACTGAAGCTTTCTTT.

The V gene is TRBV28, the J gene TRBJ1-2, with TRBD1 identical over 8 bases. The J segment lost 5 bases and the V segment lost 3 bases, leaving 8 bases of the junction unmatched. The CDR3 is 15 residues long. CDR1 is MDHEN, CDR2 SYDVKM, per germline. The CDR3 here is CASSFVTGGNYGYTF. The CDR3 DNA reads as TGTGCCAGCAGTTTTGTAACAGGGGGAAATTATGGCTACACCTTC.

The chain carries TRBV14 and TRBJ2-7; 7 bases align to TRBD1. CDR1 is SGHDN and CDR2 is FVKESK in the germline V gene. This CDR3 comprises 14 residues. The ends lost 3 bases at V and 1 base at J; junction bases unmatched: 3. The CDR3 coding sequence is TGTGCCAGCAGCCAGCCGGGACAGTCCTACGAGCAGTACTTC. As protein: CASSQPGQSYEQYF.

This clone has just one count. Here the CDR3 DNA reads TGTGCCAGCAGCTTGTGGGGGCTAGCGGGGGCCTACGAGCAGTACTTC. Translation: CASSLWGLAGAYEQYF. J is TRBJ2-7 and V is TRBV5-6; 10 positions agree with TRBD2. Germline-derived CDR1 and CDR2 are SGHDT and YYEEEE. With 1 base clipped from V and 2 bases from J, the junction kept 6 bases outside the gene matches. There are 16 residues in the CDR3.

In DNA, the CDR3 is TGTGCCATCAGGGACAGCCCCAACTATGGCTACACCTTC. Translated: CAIRDSPNYGYTF. This sequence joins TRBV10-3 and TRBJ1-2; possibly TRBD1 for D (6 bases). V was shortened by 6 bases and J by 2 bases, with 10 bases between the two germline ends. This CDR3 contains 13 residues. CDR1 is ENHRY, CDR2 SYGVKD, per germline.